A selection of T cell receptor beta chains follows, all from one sample in a study of lymphopenia after photon versus proton radiotherapy. Produced via immunoSEQ multiplex PCR; TCRdb's table is partial and in-frame only. The table lists almost 30,000 clones, approximately 87% of them singletons. The sequences come from peripheral blood, collected from a patient treated with proton-based radiotherapy. Source of these receptors: a woman in her fifties or sixties with cholangiocarcinoma. Some clones in this sample may be carry-over from other donors' samples. Both conserved end residues are part of each CDR3. D genes are given only for firm matches. Not all rows give a size; the values are once, few, many and, for expanded clones, a class.

V,D,size,J,DNA,CDR3
TRBV19,TRBD1,-,TRBJ1-3,TGTGCCAGTAGTAAGCCCTCAGGGGGCCTCTCTGGAAACACCATATATTTT,CASSKPSGGLSGNTIYF
TRBV15,-,once,TRBJ1-4,TGTGCCACCAGCAGATCTCGAGGGTTAAGTGAAAAACTGTTTTTT,CATSRSRGLSEKLFF
TRBV6-4,TRBD2,-,TRBJ2-5,TGTGCCAGCCCTGGGGCTAGCGGGAGAGCGGAGACCCAGTACTTC,CASPGASGRAETQYF
TRBV6-6,TRBD1,-,TRBJ1-3,TGTGCCAGCAGGTCCAGACAGGGACAAGGTGGAAACACCATATATTTT,CASRSRQGQGGNTIYF
TRBV4-3,TRBD2,-,TRBJ2-3,TGCGCCAGCAGCCGGACTAGCGGGAGTTTAGATACGCAGTATTTT,CASSRTSGSLDTQYF
TRBV2,-,-,TRBJ1-5,TGTGCCAGCGGGAAGGAGAGCAATCAGCCCCAGCATTTT,CASGKESNQPQHF
TRBV19,TRBD2,-,TRBJ2-2,TGTGCCAGTAGTCCCAGGACTAGCGGGAGAACTCGGGAGCTGTTTTTT,CASSPRTSGRTRELFF
TRBV9,-,-,TRBJ2-2,TGTGCCAGCAGCCCCCGGACAGACCCGAACACCGGGGAGCTGTTTTTT,CASSPRTDPNTGELFF
TRBV5-1,-,-,TRBJ1-4,TGCGCCAGCAGCTTGCGGGGACACGGGACTGAAAAACTGTTTTTT,CASSLRGHGTEKLFF
TRBV5-1,TRBD1,-,TRBJ2-2,TGCGCCAGCAACTCGGACAGGGTGGAAACCGGGGAGCTGTTTTTT,CASNSDRVETGELFF
TRBV2,-,-,TRBJ1-3,TGTGCCAGCAGTGGGGCAGTAAACACCATATATTTT,CASSGAVNTIYF